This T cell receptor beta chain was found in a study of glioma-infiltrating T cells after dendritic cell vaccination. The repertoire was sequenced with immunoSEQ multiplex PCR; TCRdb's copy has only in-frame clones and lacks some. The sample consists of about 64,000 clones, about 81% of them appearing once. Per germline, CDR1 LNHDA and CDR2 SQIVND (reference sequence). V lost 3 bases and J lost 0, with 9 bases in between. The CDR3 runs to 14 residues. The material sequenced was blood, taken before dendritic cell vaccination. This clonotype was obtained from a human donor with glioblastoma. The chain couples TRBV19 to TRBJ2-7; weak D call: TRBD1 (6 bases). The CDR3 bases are TGTGCCAGTAGTATTGCACAGGGCTCCTACGAGCAGTACTTC. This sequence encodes CASSIAQGSYEQYF.